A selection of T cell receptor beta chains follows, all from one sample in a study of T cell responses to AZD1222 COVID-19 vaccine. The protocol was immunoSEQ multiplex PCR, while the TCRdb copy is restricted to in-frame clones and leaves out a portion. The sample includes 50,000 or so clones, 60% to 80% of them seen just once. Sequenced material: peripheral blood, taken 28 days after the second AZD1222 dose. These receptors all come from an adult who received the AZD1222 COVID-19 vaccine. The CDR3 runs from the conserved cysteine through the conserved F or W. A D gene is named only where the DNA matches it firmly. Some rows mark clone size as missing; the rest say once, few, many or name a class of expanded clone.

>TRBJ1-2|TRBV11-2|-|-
CASSLGRDYGYTF
TGTGCCAGCAGCTTAGGGCGTGACTATGGCTACACCTTC
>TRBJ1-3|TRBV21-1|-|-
CASSKGREASGNTIYF
TGTGCCAGCAGCAAAGGGCGGGAGGCCTCTGGAAACACCATATATTTT
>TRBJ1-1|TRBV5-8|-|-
CASSLATTFF
TGTGCCAGCAGCTTGGCCACTACTTTCTTT
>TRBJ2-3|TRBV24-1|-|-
CATSDVAVDTQYF
TGTGCCACCAGTGATGTGGCGGTAGATACGCAGTATTTT
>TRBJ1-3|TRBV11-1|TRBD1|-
CASSDRGSGNTIYF
TGTGCCAGCAGCGACAGGGGATCTGGAAACACCATATATTTT
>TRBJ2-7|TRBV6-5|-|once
CASSYSTEGNEQYF
TGTGCCAGCAGTTACTCGACTGAGGGTAACGAGCAGTACTTC
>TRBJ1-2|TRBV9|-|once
CASSVGQKANYGYTF
TGTGCCAGCAGCGTAGGGCAAAAAGCTAACTATGGCTACACCTTC
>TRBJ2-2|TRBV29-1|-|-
CSVELAAGELFF
TGCAGCGTTGAACTAGCCGCCGGGGAGCTGTTTTTT
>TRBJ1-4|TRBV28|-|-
CASSFSTGEKLFF
TGTGCCAGCAGTTTCTCAACTGGTGAAAAACTGTTTTTT
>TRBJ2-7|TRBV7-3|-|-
CASSLNFAGEQYF
TGTGCCAGCAGCTTAAATTTCGCGGGGGAGCAGTACTTC
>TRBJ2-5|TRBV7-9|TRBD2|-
CASSPGRLPSETQYF
TGTGCCAGCAGCCCCGGGAGGTTACCTTCGGAGACCCAGTACTTC
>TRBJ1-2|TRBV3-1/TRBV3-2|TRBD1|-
CASSSRQGANYGYTF
TGTGCCAGCAGCTCAAGACAGGGAGCTAACTATGGCTACACCTTC
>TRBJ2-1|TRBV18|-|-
CASSPLPPSSYNEQFF
TGTGCCAGCTCACCACTTCCACCGAGCTCCTACAATGAGCAGTTCTTC
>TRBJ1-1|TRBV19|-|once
CASSADGSRGTEAFF
TGTGCCAGTAGTGCGGACGGATCACGGGGCACTGAAGCTTTCTTT
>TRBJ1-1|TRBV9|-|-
CASSPNQGRLNTEAFF
TGTGCCAGCAGTCCCAACCAGGGGAGACTAAACACTGAAGCTTTCTTT
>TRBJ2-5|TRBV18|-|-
CASSSQTGSRETQYF
TGTGCCAGCTCATCCCAAACAGGGTCCCGCGAGACCCAGTACTTC
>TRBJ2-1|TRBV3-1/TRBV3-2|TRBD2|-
CASSQTGALAGVNEQFF
TGTGCCAGCAGCCAAACCGGAGCGCTAGCGGGAGTCAATGAGCAGTTCTTC
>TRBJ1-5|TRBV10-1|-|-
CASSEGVNQPQHF
TGCGCCAGCAGTGAAGGGGTTAATCAGCCCCAGCATTTT
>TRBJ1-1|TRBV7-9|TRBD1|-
CASSLETGGMIGAFF
TGTGCCAGCAGCTTAGAAACAGGGGGGATGATTGGAGCTTTCTTT
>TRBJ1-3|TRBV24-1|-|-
CATSDKQGNTIYF
TGTGCCACCAGTGATAAACAGGGAAACACCATATATTTT
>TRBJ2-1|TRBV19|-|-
CASKDRGDEQFF
TGTGCCAGTAAGGACCGTGGGGATGAGCAGTTCTTC
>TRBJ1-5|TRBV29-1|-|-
CSVGDGSGKQPQHF
TGCAGCGTGGGGGACGGCTCGGGGAAACAGCCCCAGCATTTT
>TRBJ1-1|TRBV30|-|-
CAWSGGGTEAFF
TGTGCCTGGAGTGGTGGGGGAACTGAAGCTTTCTTT
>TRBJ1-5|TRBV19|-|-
CASKPTDGNSNQPQHF
TGTGCCAGTAAACCGACCGATGGGAATAGCAATCAGCCCCAGCATTTT
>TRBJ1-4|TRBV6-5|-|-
CASSSRGSAEEKLFF
TGTGCCAGCAGTTCTCGGGGTTCGGCAGAGGAAAAACTGTTTTTT
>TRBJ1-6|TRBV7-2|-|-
CASSLWGREESPLHF
TGTGCCAGCAGCTTATGGGGCAGGGAGGAATCACCCCTCCACTTT
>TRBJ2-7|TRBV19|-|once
CASSLWDTSYEQYF
TGTGCCAGTAGTCTCTGGGACACCTCCTACGAGCAGTACTTC
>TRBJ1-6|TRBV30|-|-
CAQAGQGTNNSPLHF
TGTGCCCAGGCGGGTCAGGGAACCAATAATTCACCCCTCCACTTT
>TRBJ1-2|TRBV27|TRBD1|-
CASSPQGGLGGYTF
TGTGCCAGCAGCCCCCAGGGGGGATTGGGAGGCTACACCTTC
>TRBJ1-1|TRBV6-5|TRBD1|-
CASRLEPGQGLGAFF
TGTGCCAGCAGACTGGAACCGGGACAGGGTCTTGGAGCTTTCTTT
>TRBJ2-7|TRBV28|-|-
CASRTQGISYEQYF
TGTGCCAGCAGAACACAGGGAATCTCCTACGAGCAGTACTTC
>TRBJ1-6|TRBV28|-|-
CASRPGQYNSPLHF
TGTGCCAGCAGGCCTGGACAGTATAATTCACCCCTCCACTTT
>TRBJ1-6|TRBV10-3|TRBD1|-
CATQGASSYNSPLHF
TGTGCCACCCAGGGGGCCAGCTCCTATAATTCACCCCTCCACTTT
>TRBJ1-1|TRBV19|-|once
CASTPGTLDTEAFF
TGTGCCAGTACCCCAGGGACGTTGGACACTGAAGCTTTCTTT
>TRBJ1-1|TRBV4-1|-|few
CASSQNDGGNTEAFF
TGCGCCAGCAGCCAAAATGACGGGGGGAACACTGAAGCTTTCTTT
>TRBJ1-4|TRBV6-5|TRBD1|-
CASSSRTGEGEKLFF
TGTGCCAGCAGTTCCCGGACAGGGGAAGGTGAAAAACTGTTTTTT
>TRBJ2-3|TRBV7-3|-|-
CASARRDTDTQYF
TGTGCCAGTGCGAGACGGGACACAGATACGCAGTATTTT
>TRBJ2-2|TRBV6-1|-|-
CASSEGIGINTGELFF
TGTGCCAGCAGTGAAGGTATAGGGATAAACACCGGGGAGCTGTTTTTT
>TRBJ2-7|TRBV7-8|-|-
CASSLNAGSYEQYF
TGTGCCAGCAGCTTAAACGCCGGGAGCTACGAGCAGTACTTC
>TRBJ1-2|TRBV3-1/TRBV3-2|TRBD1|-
CASSPPDRDYGYTF
TGTGCCAGCAGCCCACCCGACAGGGACTATGGCTACACCTTC
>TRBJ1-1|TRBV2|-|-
CASSEGRTEAFF
TGTGCCAGCAGTGAGGGGAGGACTGAAGCTTTCTTT
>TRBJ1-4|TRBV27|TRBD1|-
CATRDRGEKLFF
TGTGCCACCCGGGACAGGGGCGAAAAACTGTTTTTT
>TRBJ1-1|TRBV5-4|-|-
CASSRGTSNTEAFF
TGTGCCAGCAGCAGAGGGACCTCGAACACTGAAGCTTTCTTT
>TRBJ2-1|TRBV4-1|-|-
CASSQEGTAIYNEQFF
TGCGCCAGCAGCCAAGAAGGCACGGCAATCTACAATGAGCAGTTCTTC
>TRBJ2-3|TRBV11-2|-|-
CASSFLPLTDTQYF
TGTGCCAGCAGCTTTCTCCCTCTTACCGATACGCAGTATTTT
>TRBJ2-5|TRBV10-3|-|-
CAISDRAEVTQYF
TGTGCCATCAGTGACAGGGCCGAGGTGACCCAGTACTTC
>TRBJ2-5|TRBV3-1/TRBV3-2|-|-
CASSRGKTQYF
TGTGCCAGCAGCCGGGGTAAGACCCAGTACTTC
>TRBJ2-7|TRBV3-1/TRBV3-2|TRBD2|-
CASRARHAGDYEQYF
TGTGCCAGCAGGGCCAGGCATGCGGGGGACTACGAGCAGTACTTC
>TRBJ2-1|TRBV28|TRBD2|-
CASSRVPGLAGEQFF
TGTGCCAGCAGCCGTGTCCCGGGACTAGCCGGTGAGCAGTTCTTC
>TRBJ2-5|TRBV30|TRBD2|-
CAWSSGRETQYF
TGTGCCTGGTCTAGCGGGCGAGAGACCCAGTACTTC
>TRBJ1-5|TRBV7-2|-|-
CASSLDGGGNQPQHF
TGTGCCAGCAGCTTAGATGGTGGAGGCAATCAGCCCCAGCATTTT
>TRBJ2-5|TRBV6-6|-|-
CASRKQGGETQYF
TGTGCCAGCAGAAAACAGGGAGGAGAGACCCAGTACTTC
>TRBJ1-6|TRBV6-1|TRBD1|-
CASSDRTGLGSPLHF
TGTGCCAGCAGTGATCGGACAGGGTTGGGGTCACCCCTCCACTTT